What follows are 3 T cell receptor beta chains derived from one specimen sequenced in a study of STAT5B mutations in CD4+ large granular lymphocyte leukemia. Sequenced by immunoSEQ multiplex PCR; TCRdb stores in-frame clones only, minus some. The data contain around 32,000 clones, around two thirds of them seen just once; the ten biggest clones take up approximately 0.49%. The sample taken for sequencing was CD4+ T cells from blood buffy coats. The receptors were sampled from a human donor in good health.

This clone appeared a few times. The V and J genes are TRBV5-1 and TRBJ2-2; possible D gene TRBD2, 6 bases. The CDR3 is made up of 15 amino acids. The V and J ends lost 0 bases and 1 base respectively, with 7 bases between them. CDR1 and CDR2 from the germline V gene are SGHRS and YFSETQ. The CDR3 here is CASSLDGRNTGELFF. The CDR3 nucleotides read TGCGCCAGCAGCTTGGACGGGAGGAACACCGGGGAGCTGTTTTTT. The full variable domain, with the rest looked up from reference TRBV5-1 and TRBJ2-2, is KAGVTQTPRYLIKTRGQQVTLSCSPISGHRSVSWYQQTPGQGLQFLFEYFSETQRNKGNFPGRFSGRQFSNSRSEMNVSTLELGDSALYLCASSLDGRNTGELFFGEGSRLTVL.

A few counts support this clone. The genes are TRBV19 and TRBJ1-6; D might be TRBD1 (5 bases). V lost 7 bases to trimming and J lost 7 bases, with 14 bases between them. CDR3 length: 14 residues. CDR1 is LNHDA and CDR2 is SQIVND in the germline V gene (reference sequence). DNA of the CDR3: TGTGCCAGTACCCCAGGGAATACGAATTCACCCCTCCACTTT. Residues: CASTPGNTNSPLHF. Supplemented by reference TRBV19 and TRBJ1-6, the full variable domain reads DGGITQSPKYLFRKEGQNVTLSCEQNLNHDAMYWYRQDPGQGLRLIYYSQIVNDFQKGDIAEGYSVSREKKESFPLTVTSAQKNPTAFYLCASTPGNTNSPLHFGNGTRLTVT.

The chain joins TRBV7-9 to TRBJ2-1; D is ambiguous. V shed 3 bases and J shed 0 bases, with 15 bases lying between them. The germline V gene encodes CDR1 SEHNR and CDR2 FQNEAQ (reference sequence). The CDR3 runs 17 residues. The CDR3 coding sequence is TGTGCCAGCAGCTTCCTACTGGGCCAGAGCTCCTACAATGAGCAGTTCTTC. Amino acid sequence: CASSFLLGQSSYNEQFF.